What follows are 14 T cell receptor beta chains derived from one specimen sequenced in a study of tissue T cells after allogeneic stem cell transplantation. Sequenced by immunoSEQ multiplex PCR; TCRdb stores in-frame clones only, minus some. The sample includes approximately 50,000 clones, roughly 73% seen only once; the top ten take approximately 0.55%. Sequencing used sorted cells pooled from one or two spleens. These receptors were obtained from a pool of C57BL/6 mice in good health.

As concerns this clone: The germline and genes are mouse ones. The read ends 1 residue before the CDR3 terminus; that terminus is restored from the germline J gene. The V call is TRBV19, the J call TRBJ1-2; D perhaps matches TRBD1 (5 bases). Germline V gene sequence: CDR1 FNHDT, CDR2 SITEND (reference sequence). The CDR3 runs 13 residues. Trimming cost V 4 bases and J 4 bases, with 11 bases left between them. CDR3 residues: CASSRQGGSDYTF. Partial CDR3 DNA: TGTGCCAGCAGTCGCCAGGGCGGCTCCGACTACACC. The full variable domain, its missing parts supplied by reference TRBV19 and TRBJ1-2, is GGIITQTPKFLIGQEGQKLTLKCQQNFNHDTMYWYRQDSGKGLRLIYYSITENDLQKGDLSEGYDASREKKSSFSLTVTSAQKNEMAVFLCASSRQGGSDYTFGSGTRLLVI.

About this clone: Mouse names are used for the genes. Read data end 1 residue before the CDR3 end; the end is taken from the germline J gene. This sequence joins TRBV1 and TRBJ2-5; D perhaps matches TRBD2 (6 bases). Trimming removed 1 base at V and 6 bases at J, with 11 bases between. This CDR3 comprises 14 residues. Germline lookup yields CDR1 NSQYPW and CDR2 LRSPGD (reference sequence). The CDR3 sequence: CTCSAAGGRDTQYF. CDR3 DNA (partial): TGCACCTGCAGTGCAGCCGGGGGGAGGGACACCCAGTAC.

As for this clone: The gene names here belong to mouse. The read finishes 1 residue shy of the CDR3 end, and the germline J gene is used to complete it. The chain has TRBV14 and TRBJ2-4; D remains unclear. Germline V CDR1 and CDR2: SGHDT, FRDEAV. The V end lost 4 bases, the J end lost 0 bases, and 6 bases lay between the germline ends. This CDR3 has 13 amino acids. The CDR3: CASSPASQNTLYF. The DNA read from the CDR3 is TGTGCCAGCAGTCCAGCTAGTCAAAACACCTTGTAC.

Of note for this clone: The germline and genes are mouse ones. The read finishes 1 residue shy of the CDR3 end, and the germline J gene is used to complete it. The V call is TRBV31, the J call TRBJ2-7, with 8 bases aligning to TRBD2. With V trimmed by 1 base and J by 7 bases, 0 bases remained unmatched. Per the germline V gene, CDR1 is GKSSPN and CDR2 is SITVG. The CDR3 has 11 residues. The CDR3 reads CAWSRTGEQYF. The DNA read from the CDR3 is TGTGCCTGGAGTCGGACTGGGGAACAGTAC.

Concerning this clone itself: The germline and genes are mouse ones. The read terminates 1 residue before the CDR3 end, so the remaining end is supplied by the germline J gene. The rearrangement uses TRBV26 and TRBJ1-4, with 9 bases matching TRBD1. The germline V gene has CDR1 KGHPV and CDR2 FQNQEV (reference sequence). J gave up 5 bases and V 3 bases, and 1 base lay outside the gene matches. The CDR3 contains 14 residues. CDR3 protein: CASSLGQGNERLFF. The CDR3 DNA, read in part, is TGTGCCAGCAGTCTAGGACAGGGGAACGAAAGATTATTT.

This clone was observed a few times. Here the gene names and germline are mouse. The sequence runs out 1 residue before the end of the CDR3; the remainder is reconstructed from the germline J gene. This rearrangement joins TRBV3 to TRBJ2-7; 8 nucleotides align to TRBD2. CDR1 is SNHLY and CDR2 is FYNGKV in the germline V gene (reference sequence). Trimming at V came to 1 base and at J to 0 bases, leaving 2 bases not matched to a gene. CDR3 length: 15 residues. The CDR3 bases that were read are TGTGCCAGCAGCTTAGACTGGGGGTTCTCCTATGAACAGTAC. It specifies CASSLDWGFSYEQY. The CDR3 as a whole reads CASSLDWGFSYEQYF.

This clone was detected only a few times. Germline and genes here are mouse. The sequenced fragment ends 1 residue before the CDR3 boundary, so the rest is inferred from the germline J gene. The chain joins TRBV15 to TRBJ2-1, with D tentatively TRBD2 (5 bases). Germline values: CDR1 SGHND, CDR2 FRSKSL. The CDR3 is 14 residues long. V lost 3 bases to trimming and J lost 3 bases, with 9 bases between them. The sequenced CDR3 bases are TGTGCCAGCAGTTTTCTGGGAACCTATGCTGAGCAGTTC. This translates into CASSFLGTYAEQF. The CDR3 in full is CASSFLGTYAEQFF.

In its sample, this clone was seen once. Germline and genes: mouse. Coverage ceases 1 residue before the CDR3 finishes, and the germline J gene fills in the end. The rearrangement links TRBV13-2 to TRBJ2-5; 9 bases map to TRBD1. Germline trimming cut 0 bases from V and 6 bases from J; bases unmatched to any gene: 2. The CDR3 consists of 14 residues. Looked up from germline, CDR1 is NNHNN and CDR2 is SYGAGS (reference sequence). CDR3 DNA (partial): TGTGCCAGCGGTGATGAAGGACAGGGGGACACCCAGTAC. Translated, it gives CASGDEGQGDTQY. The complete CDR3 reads CASGDEGQGDTQYF.

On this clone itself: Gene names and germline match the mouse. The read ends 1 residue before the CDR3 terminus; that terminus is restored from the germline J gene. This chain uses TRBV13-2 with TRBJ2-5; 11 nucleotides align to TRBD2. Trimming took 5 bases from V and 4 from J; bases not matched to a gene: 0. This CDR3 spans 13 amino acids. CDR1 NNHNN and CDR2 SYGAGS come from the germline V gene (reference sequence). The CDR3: CASGTGGEDTQYF. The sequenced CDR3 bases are TGTGCCAGCGGGACTGGGGGGGAAGACACCCAGTAC.

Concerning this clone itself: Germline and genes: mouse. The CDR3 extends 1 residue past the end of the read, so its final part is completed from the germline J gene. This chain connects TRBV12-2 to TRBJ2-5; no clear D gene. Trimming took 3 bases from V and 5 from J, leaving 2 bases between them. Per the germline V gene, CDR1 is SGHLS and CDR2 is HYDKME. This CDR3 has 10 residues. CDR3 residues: CASSADTQYF. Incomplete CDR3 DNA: TGTGCCAGCTCTGCAGACACCCAGTAC.

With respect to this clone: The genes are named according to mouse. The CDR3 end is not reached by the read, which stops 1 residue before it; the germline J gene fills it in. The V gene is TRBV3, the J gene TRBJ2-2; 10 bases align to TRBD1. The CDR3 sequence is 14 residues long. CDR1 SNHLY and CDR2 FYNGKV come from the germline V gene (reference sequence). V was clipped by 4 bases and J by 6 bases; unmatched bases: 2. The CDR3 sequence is CASSWGQGSGQLYF. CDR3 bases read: TGTGCCAGCAGCTGGGGACAGGGGTCCGGGCAGCTCTAC.

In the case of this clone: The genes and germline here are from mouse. CDR3 DNA (partial): TGTGCAAGCAGCTTAGCAGGGGGCGTCACCGGGCAGCTCTAC. Its protein product is CASSLAGGVTGQLY. The whole CDR3 protein is CASSLAGGVTGQLYF. The chain links TRBV16 to TRBJ2-2, with 8 bases lining up with TRBD1. The read ends 1 residue before the CDR3 terminus; that terminus is restored from the germline J gene. The junction had 2 bases not matched to a gene; V was cut back by 1 base and J by 4 bases. The CDR3 is 15 residues long. Germline V CDR1 and CDR2: SGHSA, FRNQAP.

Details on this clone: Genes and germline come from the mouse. This chain's CDR3 is CASGDPGLGQNTLYF. CDR3 DNA, as far as it was read: TGTGCCAGCGGTGATCCGGGACTGGGTCAAAACACCTTGTAC. V usage is TRBV13-2 and J usage is TRBJ2-4; TRBD2 matches 8 bases. The read gets to within 1 residue of the CDR3 end, and the germline J gene fills in the rest. Germline CDR1 is NNHNN and CDR2 is SYGAGS (reference sequence). The CDR3 is 15 amino acids. The J segment lost 1 base and the V segment lost 1 base, leaving 2 bases of the junction unmatched.

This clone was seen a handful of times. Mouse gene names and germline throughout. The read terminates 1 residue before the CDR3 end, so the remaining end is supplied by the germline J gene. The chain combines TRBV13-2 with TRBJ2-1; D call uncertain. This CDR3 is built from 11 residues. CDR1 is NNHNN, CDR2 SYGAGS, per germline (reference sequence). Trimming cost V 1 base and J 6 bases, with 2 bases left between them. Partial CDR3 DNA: TGTGCCAGCGGTGATTTTGCTGAGCAGTTC. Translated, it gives CASGDFAEQF. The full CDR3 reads CASGDFAEQFF.